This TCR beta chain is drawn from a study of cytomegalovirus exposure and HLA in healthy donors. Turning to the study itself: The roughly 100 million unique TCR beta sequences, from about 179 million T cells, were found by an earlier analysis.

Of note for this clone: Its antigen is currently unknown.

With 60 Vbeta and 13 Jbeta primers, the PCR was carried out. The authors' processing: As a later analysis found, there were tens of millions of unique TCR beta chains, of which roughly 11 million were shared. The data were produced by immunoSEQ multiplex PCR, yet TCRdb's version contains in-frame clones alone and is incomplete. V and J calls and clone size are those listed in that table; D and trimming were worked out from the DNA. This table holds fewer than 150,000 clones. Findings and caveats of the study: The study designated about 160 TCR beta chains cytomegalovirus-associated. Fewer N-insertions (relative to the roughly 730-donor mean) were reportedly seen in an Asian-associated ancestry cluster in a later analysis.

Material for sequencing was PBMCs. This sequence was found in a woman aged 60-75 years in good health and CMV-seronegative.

CDR3 residues: CASSLQGAGYGYTF. CDR3 bases: TGTGCCAGCAGCCTACAGGGGGCGGGCTATGGCTACACCTTC. The V and J genes are TRBV2 and TRBJ1-2; 9 positions match TRBD1. V gave up 6 bases and J gave up 4 bases; unmatched junction bases: 6. This CDR3 comprises 14 residues. Germline CDR1 is SNHLY and CDR2 is FYNNEI.